This T cell receptor (beta chain) stems from a study of vaccination and CD4 T cells after COVID-19. Treatment indicated: approximately 10-day PBMC culture with coronavirus spike peptide pools or control peptides (ViraFEST assay). This CDR3 region has 11 residues. From germline, CDR1 is DFQATT and CDR2 SNEGSKA (reference sequence). V lost 6 bases, J lost 5 bases, and 10 bases lay in between. In regard to this clonotype: The antigen is not known.

Oncomine TCR Beta short-read sequencing was applied to DNA from cultured CD4+ T cells. A single record per CDR3 protein comes from TCRdb applying MiXCR to the PCR reads. The sample yields about 20,000 distinct CDR3 sequences, roughly 40% seen once. The chain has TRBV20-1 and TRBJ2-5; D ambiguous. Source: CD4+ T cells from blood, cultured in vitro, taken before SARS-CoV-2 vaccination. The sequence was obtained from a human donor who received a COVID-19 vaccine. This CDR3 reads CSAGEEETQYF. CDR3 DNA sequence: TGCAGTGCCGGCGAAGAGGAGACCCAGTACTTC.